One sample yielded the 6 T cell receptor beta chains listed below, sequenced in a study of vaccination effects on CD4 cells after COVID-19 (dated by TCRdb to between 2021 and 2022). The library came from the immunoSEQ multiplex PCR assay. TCRdb limited this immuneACCESS table to in-frame rearrangements with V and J called. A share of clones is missing; checked studies link under half to unresolved V genes, and the rest is unexplained. The sample yields just under 75,000 clones; roughly 74% were counted once. Clones ranked in the top ten supply around 3% of the sample. To identify antigen-specific CD4+ T cell clonotypes by their expansion, the ViraFEST assay first stimulated PBMC with viral peptide pools and then applied TCR sequencing. After more than 9 days of culture, CD4+ T cells were isolated with the EasySep CD4+ T cell isolation kit. None of the healthy vaccine recipients had a prior SARS-CoV-2 infection, which was confirmed by nucleocapsid antibody tests that came back negative both before and after vaccination.

Antigen specificity for these receptors is unknown. Material: CD4+ T cells from PBMCs cultured with HCoV-NL63 spike peptides, obtained before COVID-19 vaccination. The sample's cell subset or site label, decoded: HCoV-NL63 spike overlapping peptide pool stimulation. The receptor set was obtained from a human donor who received a COVID-19 vaccine.

The genes are TRBV24-1 and TRBJ1-1; the D is unclear. This CDR3 comprises 13 residues. The germline V gene encodes CDR1 KGHDR and CDR2 SFDVKD. The V end lost 7 bases, the J end lost 1 base, and 9 bases lay between the germline ends. CDR3 DNA sequence: TGTGCCACCAGACTCACGGAGAACACTGAAGCTTTCTTT. Translated: CATRLTENTEAFF.

Only one count was recorded for this clone. The chain has TRBV6-2 or TRBV6-3 and TRBJ1-1, with D hard to call. The germline V gene has CDR1 MNHEY and CDR2 SVGEGT. This CDR3 is built from 17 residues. V was pared by 0 bases and J by 1 base, with 15 bases between. The CDR3 reads CASSYSRKGVGNTEAFF. Written as DNA, the CDR3 is TGTGCCAGCAGTTACTCGAGAAAGGGAGTGGGGAACACTGAAGCTTTCTTT.

V is TRBV4-3 and J is TRBJ1-2; 7 bases are shared with TRBD1. The CDR3 runs 18 residues. Per the germline V gene, CDR1 is LGHNA and CDR2 is YSLEER. V was clipped by 0 bases and J by 0 bases; unmatched bases: 10. The CDR3 here is CASSQDGTDRPPNYGYTF. Written as DNA, the CDR3 is TGCGCCAGCAGCCAAGATGGAACGGACAGGCCGCCTAACTATGGCTACACCTTC.

Here the CDR3 reads CASRTRNTGELFF. As DNA, the CDR3 is TGTGCCAGCAGAACTAGGAACACCGGGGAGCTGTTTTTT. The chain employs TRBV6-5 and TRBJ2-2, with D possibly being TRBD2 (5 bases). This CDR3 has 13 amino acids. Germline CDR1 and CDR2: MNHEY and SVGAGI. V was pared by 6 bases and J by 1 base, with 6 bases between.

The rearrangement uses TRBV11-2 and TRBJ2-7; D not certain. Germline V gene sequence: CDR1 SGHAT, CDR2 FQNNGV. Trimming took off 2 bases at V and 0 bases at J, with 8 bases between the two ends. The CDR3 spans 14 residues. CDR3 sequence reads: CASSLLAISYEQYV. The CDR3 nucleotides are TGTGCCAGCAGCTTATTGGCCATCTCCTACGAGCAGTACGTC.

V and J are TRBV7-2 and TRBJ1-5; 7 bases are shared with TRBD1. V shed 5 bases, J shed 5 bases, and the junction held 9 bases outside the gene matches. Germline V lookup: CDR1 SGHTA, CDR2 FQGNSA. The CDR3 sequence is 15 residues long. The CDR3 reads CASSLRQGSDQPQHF. In DNA form, the CDR3 reads TGTGCCAGCAGCCTTCGACAGGGCAGCGATCAGCCCCAGCATTTT.